The 5 T cell receptor beta chains reported below all come from one sample, sequenced in a study of T cells of healthy individuals. TCRdb fed the 5' RACE reads into MiXCR, producing one record per CDR3 protein. Altogether about 96,000 distinct CDR3 sequences are present, 17% being singletons, with the ten largest covering approximately 6%. The receptors shown here come from a human donor in good health.

This clonotype came up many times. The chain couples TRBV6-5 to TRBJ1-5, with D unclear. Germline loops: CDR1 MNHEY, CDR2 SVGAGI. Trimming stripped 0 bases from V and 0 bases from J, with 9 bases between. This CDR3 contains 16 residues. The CDR3 sequence is CASSYSSEFSNQPQHF. In DNA form, the CDR3 reads TGTGCCAGCAGTTACTCGTCTGAATTTAGCAATCAGCCCCAGCATTTT.

V gene TRBV9 combines with J gene TRBJ2-2; D call uncertain. Per germline, CDR1 SGDLS and CDR2 YYNGEE. V lost 0 bases and J 5 bases, leaving 14 bases between the germline ends. The CDR3 spans 16 residues. The CDR3 sequence is CASSVDYYGLTGELFF. DNA of the CDR3: TGTGCCAGCAGCGTAGATTATTACGGTCTGACCGGGGAGCTGTTTTTT.

This clonotype came up many times. The J gene is TRBJ2-3, the V gene TRBV19, with TRBD1 matching over 7 bases. The junction had 6 bases not matched to a gene; V was cut back by 3 bases and J by 3 bases. The CDR3 is 15 amino acids. In germline, CDR1 is LNHDA, CDR2 SQIVND (reference sequence). The CDR3 nucleotides are TGTGCCAGTAGTATTTCGAGGGGGCGGACAGATACGCAGTATTTT. Encoded protein: CASSISRGRTDTQYF.

For this clonotype: Since no conserved phenylalanine or tryptophan closes the CDR3, a read error is the likely cause. This sequence joins TRBV7-2 and TRBJ2-1; 9 bases match TRBD2. The CDR3 is 16 residues long. Looked up from germline, CDR1 is SGHTA and CDR2 is FQGNSA. V was clipped by 2 bases and J by 4 bases; unmatched bases: 6. CDR3 protein: CASSLTGGRGYNEQFL. DNA of the CDR3: TGTGCCAGCAGCTTAACTGGCGGGAGGGGATACAATGAGCAGTTCCTC.

V gene TRBV20-1 combines with J gene TRBJ2-3, with TRBD1 identical over 9 bases. Germline CDR1 DFQATT, CDR2 SNEGSKA (reference sequence). CDR3 size: 15 residues. V was pared by 7 bases and J by 6 bases, with 14 bases of the junction left unmatched. CDR3 in amino acids: CSEIETGGNGDTQYF. The CDR3 bases are TGCAGTGAAATTGAGACAGGGGGTAACGGGGATACGCAGTATTTT.